The T cell receptor (beta chain) under discussion was sequenced for a study of T cell changes during pregnancy in multiple sclerosis. This clone was recorded once. Produced via immunoSEQ multiplex PCR; TCRdb's table is partial and in-frame only. This sample carries under 80,000 clones, roughly 92% of them seen once, and the ten largest clones take approximately 1.4%. The V segment lost 6 bases and the J segment 4 bases; nucleotides outside the gene matches: 5. Germline CDR1 and CDR2: MNHNY and SVGAGI (reference sequence). The CDR3 spans 15 residues. This chain connects TRBV6-6 to TRBJ1-4, with TRBD1 identical over 10 bases. The clonotype was recovered from a female donor with multiple sclerosis, enrolled in a pregnancy study. Specimen: peripheral blood, collected in the second trimester of pregnancy. The CDR3 sequence is CASSLDRGDNEKLFF. The CDR3 nucleotides are TGTGCCAGCAGCCTGGACAGGGGGGATAATGAAAAACTGTTTTTT.